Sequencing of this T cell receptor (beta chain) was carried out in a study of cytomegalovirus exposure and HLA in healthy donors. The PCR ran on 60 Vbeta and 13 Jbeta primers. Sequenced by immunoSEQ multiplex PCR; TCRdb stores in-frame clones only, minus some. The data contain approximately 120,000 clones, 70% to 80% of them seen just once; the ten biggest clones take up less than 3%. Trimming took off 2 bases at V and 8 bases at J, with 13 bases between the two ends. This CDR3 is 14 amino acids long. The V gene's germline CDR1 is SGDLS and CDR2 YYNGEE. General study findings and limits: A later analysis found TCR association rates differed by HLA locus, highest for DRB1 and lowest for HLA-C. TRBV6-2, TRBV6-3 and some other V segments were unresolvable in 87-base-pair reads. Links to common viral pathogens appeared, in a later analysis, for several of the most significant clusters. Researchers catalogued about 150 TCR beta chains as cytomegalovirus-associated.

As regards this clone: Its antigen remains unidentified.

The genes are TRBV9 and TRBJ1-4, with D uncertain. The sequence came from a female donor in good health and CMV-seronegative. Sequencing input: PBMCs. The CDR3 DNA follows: TGTGCCAGCAGCGTTGGAGAAAGGAGGGAAAAACTGTTTTTT. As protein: CASSVGERREKLFF.